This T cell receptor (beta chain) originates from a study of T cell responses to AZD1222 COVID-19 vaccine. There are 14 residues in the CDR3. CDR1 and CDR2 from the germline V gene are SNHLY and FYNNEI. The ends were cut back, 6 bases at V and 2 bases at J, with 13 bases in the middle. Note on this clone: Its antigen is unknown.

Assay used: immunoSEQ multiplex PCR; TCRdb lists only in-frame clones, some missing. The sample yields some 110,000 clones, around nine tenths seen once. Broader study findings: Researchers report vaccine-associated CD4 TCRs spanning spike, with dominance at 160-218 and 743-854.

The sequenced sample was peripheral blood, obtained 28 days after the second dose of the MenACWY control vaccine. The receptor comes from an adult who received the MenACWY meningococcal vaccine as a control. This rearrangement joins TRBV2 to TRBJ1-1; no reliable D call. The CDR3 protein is CASSEPGLNTEAFF. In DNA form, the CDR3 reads TGTGCCAGCAGCGAACCGGGCTTAAACACTGAAGCTTTCTTT.